The 15 T cell receptor beta chains below all came from one sample that was sequenced in a study of long-term antiretroviral therapy in people with HIV. A v3.0 immunoSEQ assay was performed at survey level. Method: immunoSEQ multiplex PCR; TCRdb's copy keeps in-frame clones and lacks some. In the table there are just under 35,000 clones, 70% to 90% of which are singletons. This specimen was unsorted PBMCs, taken about 2.7 years before starting antiretroviral therapy. The receptors were gathered from a woman in her 30s with HIV.

This clone occurred a few times. The chain couples TRBV19 to TRBJ1-2, with 7 bases that match TRBD1. The CDR3 consists of 16 residues. CDR1 is LNHDA and CDR2 is SQIVND in the germline V gene (reference sequence). With V trimmed by 4 bases and J by 2 bases, 10 bases remained unmatched. The CDR3 coding sequence is TGTGCCAGTAGTAGGTATAACAGGGGTAGCAACTATGGCTACACCTTC. Translating gives CASSRYNRGSNYGYTF.

This clone was seen a handful of times. V gene TRBV5-1 combines with J gene TRBJ1-4; D unresolved. Trimming stripped 0 bases from V and 4 bases from J, with 13 bases between. CDR3 length equals 16 residues. Germline V gene sequence: CDR1 SGHRS, CDR2 YFSETQ. The CDR3 region has the DNA TGCGCCAGCAGCTTGGCCGGCAAGTGGGGTAATGAAAAACTGTTTTTT. Protein: CASSLAGKWGNEKLFF.

The rearrangement links TRBV18 to TRBJ1-3; D is unresolved. V lost 0 bases and J 0 bases, leaving 6 bases between the germline ends. The germline V gene encodes CDR1 KGHSH and CDR2 LQKENI. The CDR3 consists of 15 residues. CDR3 sequence (DNA): TGTGCCAGCTCACCACCGTTCCGCTCTGGAAACACCATATATTTT. It specifies CASSPPFRSGNTIYF.

The chain carries TRBV4-1 and TRBJ1-2; no firm D call. V was pared by 0 bases and J by 4 bases, with 12 bases between. This CDR3 region has 15 residues. CDR1 and CDR2 from the germline V gene are MGHRA and YSYEKL. In DNA form, the CDR3 reads TGCGCCAGCAGCCAAGACGGTCCGGCGACCTATGGCTACACCTTC. Amino acid sequence: CASSQDGPATYGYTF.

CDR3 nucleotide sequence: TGTGCTAGTGGCCAGAGCGGTTATAATTCACCCCTCCACTTT. Residues: CASGQSGYNSPLHF. The rearrangement links TRBV12-5 to TRBJ1-6; D gene unclear. Per germline, CDR1 LGHNT and CDR2 FRNRAP. The CDR3 contains 14 residues. V was cut by 6 bases and J by 4 bases, with 10 bases left in between.

The rearrangement links TRBV4-1 to TRBJ2-7; tentatively, D is TRBD1 (5 bases). CDR1 and CDR2 (germline): MGHRA, YSYEKL. V lost 2 bases and J 4 bases, leaving 15 bases between the germline ends. This CDR3 has 15 amino acids. This CDR3 reads CASSQMPQRGYEQYF. The CDR3 DNA reads as TGCGCCAGCAGCCAAATGCCTCAAAGGGGTTACGAGCAGTACTTC.

The chain joins TRBV5-8 to TRBJ1-5; D possibly corresponds to TRBD1 (6 bases). The V gene lost 7 bases and the J gene lost 6 bases, with 14 bases spanning the gap. The germline V gene encodes CDR1 SGHTS and CDR2 YDEGEE. The CDR3 sequence is 13 residues long. The CDR3 protein is CASGAGAGQPQHF. CDR3 nucleotides: TGTGCCAGCGGAGCAGGGGCGGGTCAGCCCCAGCATTTT. The entire variable domain, with the rest obtained from reference TRBV5-8 and TRBJ1-5, is as follows: EAGVTQSPTHLIKTRGQQATLRCSPISGHTSVYWYQQALGLGLQFLLWYDEGEERNRGNFPPRFSGRQFPNYSSELNVNALELEDSALYLCASGAGAGQPQHFGDGTRLSIL.

On this clone: The sample holds other DNA sequences that translate to the same CDR3. V usage is TRBV18 and J usage is TRBJ1-5; D is possibly TRBD1 (5 bases). V was pared by 3 bases and J by 4 bases, with 10 bases between. The CDR3 covers 14 residues. The germline V gene encodes CDR1 KGHSH and CDR2 LQKENI. CDR3 in amino acids: CASSPQGGNQPQHF. The CDR3 DNA sequence: TGTGCCAGCTCACCCCAGGGCGGGAATCAGCCCCAGCATTTT.

This sequence joins TRBV6-5 and TRBJ2-7; D is unclear. The length of the CDR3 is 16 residues. CDR1 MNHEY and CDR2 SVGAGI come from the germline V gene. Trimming took off 3 bases at V and 1 base at J, with 16 bases between the two ends. The CDR3 spells CASSYSKGGRSYEQYF. The CDR3 DNA is TGTGCCAGCAGTTATTCCAAGGGCGGCAGATCCTACGAGCAGTACTTC.

The chain has TRBV7-2 and TRBJ2-2; 8 bases line up with TRBD2. The CDR3 extends over 16 amino acids. The ends lost 5 bases at V and 1 base at J; junction bases unmatched: 6. CDR1 and CDR2 (germline): SGHTA, FQGNSA. CDR3 residues: CASSARGGRNTGELFF. The DNA of the CDR3 is TGTGCCAGCAGCGCTCGGGGGGGCCGGAACACCGGGGAGCTGTTTTTT.

The chain joins TRBV18 to TRBJ2-7; 7 bases map to TRBD1. Trimming at V came to 6 bases and at J to 2 bases, leaving 10 bases not matched to a gene. The CDR3 sequence is 15 residues long. Germline lookup yields CDR1 KGHSH and CDR2 LQKENI. The CDR3 DNA sequence: TGTGCCAGCTCGCCTGACAGGGTTATGGCCTACGAGCAGTACTTC. It codes for CASSPDRVMAYEQYF.

The chain combines TRBV6-5 with TRBJ2-1, with D perhaps matching TRBD1 (5 bases). CDR1 is MNHEY, CDR2 SVGAGI, per germline. This CDR3 spans 14 amino acids. V was clipped by 0 bases and J by 7 bases, with 10 bases between them. CDR3 residues: CASSYSPRVNEQFF. The CDR3 nucleotides read TGTGCCAGCAGTTACTCCCCCAGGGTGAATGAGCAGTTCTTC.

This sequence joins TRBV19 and TRBJ1-5; D is unresolved. This CDR3 is built from 11 residues. CDR1 and CDR2 from the germline V gene are LNHDA and SQIVND (reference sequence). Trimming removed 8 bases at V and 1 base at J, with 3 bases between. CDR3 DNA sequence: TGTGCCAGTGGGAGCAATCAGCCCCAGCATTTT. It specifies CASGSNQPQHF.

This clone was observed a single time. V usage is TRBV6-6 and J usage is TRBJ2-3; 8 bases fit TRBD1. This CDR3 is built from 16 residues. The V gene end was trimmed by 4 bases and the J gene end by 4 bases; junction bases not matched to a gene: 10. Germline CDR1 and CDR2: MNHNY and SVGAGI (reference sequence). CDR3 DNA sequence: TGTGCCAGCAGTTCTCGGACAGGGCTGGGCCCAGATACGCAGTATTTT. Translating it yields CASSSRTGLGPDTQYF.

The chain links TRBV6-5 to TRBJ1-2; D is ambiguous. The V gene lost 2 bases and the J gene lost 5 bases, with 6 bases spanning the gap. Germline assignment: CDR1 MNHEY and CDR2 SVGAGI. The CDR3 extends over 12 amino acids. The CDR3, as DNA: TGTGCCAGCAGTTACGGCGGATATGGCTACACCTTC. Translation: CASSYGGYGYTF.